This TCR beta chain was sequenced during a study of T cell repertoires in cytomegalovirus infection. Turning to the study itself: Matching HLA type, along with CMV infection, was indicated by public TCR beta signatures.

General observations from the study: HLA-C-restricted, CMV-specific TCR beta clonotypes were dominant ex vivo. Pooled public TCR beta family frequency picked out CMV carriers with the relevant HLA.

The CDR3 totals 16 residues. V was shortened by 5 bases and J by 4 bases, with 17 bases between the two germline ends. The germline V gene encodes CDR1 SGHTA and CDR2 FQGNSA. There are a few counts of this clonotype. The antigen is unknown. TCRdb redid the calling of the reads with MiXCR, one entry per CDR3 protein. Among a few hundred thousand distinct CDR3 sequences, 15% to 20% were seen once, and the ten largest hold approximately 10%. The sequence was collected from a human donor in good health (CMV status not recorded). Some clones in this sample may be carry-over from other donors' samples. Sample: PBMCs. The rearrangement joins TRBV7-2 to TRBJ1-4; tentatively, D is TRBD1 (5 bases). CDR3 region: CASSPLRGAGNEKLFF. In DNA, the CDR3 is TGTGCCAGCAGCCCCCTAAGGGGCGCGGGTAATGAAAAACTGTTTTTT.